This TCR beta chain was observed in a study of cytomegalovirus exposure and HLA in healthy donors. Overall study: The early release's HLA-typed donors yielded approximately 85 million unique TCRs.

Overall study results and limits: With further analysis later on, most CMV-associated TCR beta chains appeared HLA-restricted. Reportedly, cytomegalovirus status was diagnosed with high sensitivity and specificity.

It was with 60 Vbeta and 13 Jbeta primers that the PCR ran. Sequencing was performed with immunoSEQ multiplex PCR; in TCRdb, only in-frame clones are kept and a portion is missing. The table includes roughly 150,000 clones, approximately 80% detected once. Regarding this clone: Its antigen remains unidentified.

Germline CDR1 reads SSHAT; CDR2 reads FNYEAQ (reference sequence). Trimming cost V 1 base and J 0 bases, with 11 bases left between them. The CDR3 length is 16 residues. This clonotype originated in a male donor in good health and CMV-seronegative. This chain joins TRBV7-7 and TRBJ2-3; D unresolved. Input material: PBMCs. The CDR3 loop reads CASSLGGQKSTDTQYF. The CDR3 DNA reads TGTGCCAGCAGCTTAGGTGGGCAGAAGAGCACAGATACGCAGTATTTT. The full variable domain, rest sourced from reference TRBV7-7 and TRBJ2-3, is GAGVSQSPRYKVTKRGQDVTLRCDPISSHATLYWYQQALGQGPEFLTYFNYEAQPDKSGLPSDRFSAERPEGSISTLTIQRTEQRDSAMYRCASSLGGQKSTDTQYFGPGTRLTVL.